This record concerns one T cell receptor (beta chain) sequence. Its antigen remains unidentified. This sample stems from a study of OX40 agonist ivuxolimab in advanced cancers. Whole-study context: The patients got ivuxolimab, which is an agonistic anti-OX40 (CD134) antibody.

Study outcomes and limitations: The CD4+ and CD8+ T cells in the blood had expanded clonally by week 6 at 0.1 to 3.0 mg/kg. Low normalized clonal expansion also occurred in some nonresponding patients.

Germline CDR1 and CDR2: SGDLS and YYNGEE. The V and J ends lost 2 bases and 5 bases respectively, with 13 bases between them. The CDR3 runs 14 residues. The protocol was immunoSEQ multiplex PCR, while the TCRdb copy is restricted to in-frame clones and leaves out a portion. The table includes 50,000 or so clones, 65% to 85% detected once. The material sequenced was CD4+ or CD8+ T cells sorted from blood, taken in a trial of the OX40 agonist ivuxolimab. This receptor was identified in an adult with an advanced solid tumor such as melanoma, head and neck, liver or kidney cancer. V is TRBV9 and J is TRBJ2-5, with D maybe TRBD1 (5 bases). The CDR3: CASSVDQGAETQYF. The DNA for the CDR3 is TGTGCCAGCAGCGTCGATCAAGGGGCTGAGACCCAGTACTTC.